This T cell receptor beta chain emerged from a study of T-cell reconstitution after alpha-beta-depleted transplantation in children. Looked up from germline, CDR1 is LGHNA and CDR2 is YNFKEQ. V lost 1 base and J 4 bases, leaving 10 bases between the germline ends. The CDR3 contains 14 residues. In its sample, this clonotype was seen a few times. Unique molecular identifiers featured in how the TCRbeta library was prepared. Each CDR3 protein gets one entry after TCRdb re-called the PCR reads with MiXCR. The sample has about 360,000 distinct CDR3 sequences, about an eighth seen once; the top ten hold around 4.5%.

Material: PBMCs, obtained from the stem cell graft. The chain is built from TRBV4-2 and TRBJ1-2; D may be TRBD1 (5 bases). The receptor's source is a human donor who donated a stem cell graft to a child with Fanconi anemia. As DNA, the CDR3 is TGTGCCAGCAGCCAAGCCGTACAGGCCTATGGCTACACCTTC. This encodes CASSQAVQAYGYTF.